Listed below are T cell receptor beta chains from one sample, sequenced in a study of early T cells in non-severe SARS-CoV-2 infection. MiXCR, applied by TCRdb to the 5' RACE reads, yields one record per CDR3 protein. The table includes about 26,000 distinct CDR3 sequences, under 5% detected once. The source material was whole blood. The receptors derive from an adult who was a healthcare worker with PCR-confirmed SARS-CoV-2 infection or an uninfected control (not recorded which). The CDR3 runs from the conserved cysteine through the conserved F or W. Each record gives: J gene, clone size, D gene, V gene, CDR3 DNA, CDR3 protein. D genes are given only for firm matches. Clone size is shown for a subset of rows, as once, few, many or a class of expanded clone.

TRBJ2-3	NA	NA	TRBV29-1	TGCAGCGTTGTCAGGGCCGATACGCAGTATTTT	CSVVRADTQYF
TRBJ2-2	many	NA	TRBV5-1	TGCGCCAGCAGCCCCCAAGGGGCCGGGGAGCTGTTTTTT	CASSPQGAGELFF
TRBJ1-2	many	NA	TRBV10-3	TGTGCCACCGCAGGGGTAGCGGGCTATGGCTACACCTTC	CATAGVAGYGYTF
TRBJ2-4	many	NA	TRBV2	TGTGCCAGCAGCAGGGTTGTTGACATTCAGTACTTC	CASSRVVDIQYF
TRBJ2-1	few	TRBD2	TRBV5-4	TGTGCCAGCACCATTTGGCGGGAGGGGTACAATGAGCAGTTCTTC	CASTIWREGYNEQFF
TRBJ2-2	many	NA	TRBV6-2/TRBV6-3	TGTGCCAGCAGTTACCGCAGATCGAACACCGGGGAGCTGTTTTTT	CASSYRRSNTGELFF
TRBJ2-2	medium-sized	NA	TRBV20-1	TGCAGTGCTAGCCCCGTGGGGACCACCGGGGAGCTGTTTTTT	CSASPVGTTGELFF
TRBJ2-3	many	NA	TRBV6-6	TGTGCCAGCAGTTTAGGGGCCACTAGCACAGATACGCAGTATTTT	CASSLGATSTDTQYF
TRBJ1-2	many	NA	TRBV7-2	TGTGCCAGCAGCTTAGTAACAGGGTCTCCTAACTATGGCTACACCTTC	CASSLVTGSPNYGYTF
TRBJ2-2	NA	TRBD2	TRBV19	TGTGCCAGTAGTACCGGGACTAGCCCTAACACCGGGGAGCTGTTTTTT	CASSTGTSPNTGELFF
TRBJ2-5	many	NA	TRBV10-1	TGCGCCAGCAGTGAGTCGGGGGACGGAGGAAAGACCCAGTACTTC	CASSESGDGGKTQYF
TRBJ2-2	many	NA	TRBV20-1	TGCAGTGCCATAGGGGGTACCGGGGAGCTGTTTTTT	CSAIGGTGELFF
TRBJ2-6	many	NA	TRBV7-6	TGTGCCAGCAGCCCCGGCGGAGGGGCCAACGTCCTGACTTTC	CASSPGGGANVLTF
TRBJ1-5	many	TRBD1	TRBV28	TGTGCCAGCAAAACAGGGGGTGGCCCCCAGCATTTT	CASKTGGGPQHF
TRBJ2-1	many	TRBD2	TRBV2	TGTGCCAGCAGTGTGGGAGGGCTAATACTCTACAATGAGCAGTTCTTC	CASSVGGLILYNEQFF
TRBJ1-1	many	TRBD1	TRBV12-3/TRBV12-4	TGTGCCAGCAGTCTAAGACAGGGAGGGACTGAAGCTTTCTTT	CASSLRQGGTEAFF
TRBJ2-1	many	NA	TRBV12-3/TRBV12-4	TGTGCCAGCAGTTTAGACCGGCGGAATGAGCAGTTCTTC	CASSLDRRNEQFF
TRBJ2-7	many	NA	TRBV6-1	TGTGCCAGCAGTGGGCCCCTCACGCCGGTGGGGTACGAGCAGTACTTC	CASSGPLTPVGYEQYF
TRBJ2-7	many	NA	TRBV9	TGTGCCAGCAGTTACCGGGACGGGGCCTACGAGCAGTACTTC	CASSYRDGAYEQYF